What follows are 32 T cell receptor beta chains derived from one specimen sequenced in a study of cytomegalovirus exposure and HLA in healthy donors. Primers included in the PCR were 60 Vbeta and 13 Jbeta primers. Assay used: immunoSEQ multiplex PCR; TCRdb lists only in-frame clones, some missing. The sample holds around 100,000 clones, 67% seen once. Source material: PBMCs. The receptor source for this set is a man between 18 and 35 years old in good health and CMV-seropositive.

This chain connects TRBV11-2 to TRBJ2-5, with 7 nucleotides matching TRBD1. V trimming: 1 base; J trimming: 4 bases; junction bases outside the gene matches: 3. The length of the CDR3 is 14 residues. Germline CDR1 and CDR2: SGHAT and FQNNGV. CDR3 amino acids: CASSLVRQGETQYF. Written as DNA, the CDR3 is TGTGCCAGCAGCTTAGTTCGACAGGGAGAGACCCAGTACTTC. The variable domain in full, completed from reference TRBV11-2 and TRBJ2-5, reads EAGVAQSPRYKIIEKRQSVAFWCNPISGHATLYWYQQILGQGPKLLIQFQNNGVVDDSQLPKDRFSAERLKGVDSTLKIQPAKLEDSAVYLCASSLVRQGETQYFGPGTRLLVL.

V usage is TRBV7-9 and J usage is TRBJ2-2; TRBD1 might be the D (6 bases). CDR3 size: 17 residues. From germline, CDR1 is SEHNR and CDR2 FQNEAQ (reference sequence). V lost 5 bases and J 4 bases, leaving 20 bases between the germline ends. Here the CDR3 reads CASSPRGTRAITGELFF. DNA for the CDR3: TGTGCCAGCAGCCCTAGGGGGACACGAGCAATCACCGGGGAGCTGTTTTTT.

The V call is TRBV7-9, the J call TRBJ2-5; 7 nucleotides line up with TRBD1. The trim removed 8 bases at V and 4 bases at J, leaving 1 base unmatched. The CDR3 contains 11 residues. Germline CDR1 SEHNR, CDR2 FQNEAQ (reference sequence). The CDR3 nucleotides are TGTGCCAGCTCAGGGGGAGAGACCCAGTACTTC. As protein: CASSGGETQYF.

This clone was seen once. The chain has TRBV6-1 and TRBJ2-7; possibly TRBD2 for D (6 bases). V was cut by 3 bases and J by 3 bases, with 24 bases left in between. Germline lookup yields CDR1 MNHNS and CDR2 SASEGT. The CDR3 covers 18 residues. The CDR3 reads CASSDQRIRAGWIYEQYF. In DNA, the CDR3 is TGTGCCAGCAGTGATCAACGGATAAGGGCGGGATGGATCTACGAGCAGTACTTC.

The V and J genes are TRBV9 and TRBJ1-6; no clear D. Germline V gene lookup returns CDR1 SGDLS and CDR2 YYNGEE. CDR3 length: 13 amino acids. Trimming removed 2 bases at V and 7 bases at J, with 7 bases between. The CDR3 DNA follows: TGTGCCAGCAGCGTTGTATCGAATTCACCCCTCCACTTT. This codes for CASSVVSNSPLHF.

The J gene is TRBJ1-1, the V gene TRBV6-5; TRBD1 aligns across 7 bases. The germline CDR1 and CDR2 sequences are MNHEY and SVGAGI. Germline trimming cut 7 bases from V and 4 bases from J; bases unmatched to any gene: 6. The CDR3 totals 13 residues. This chain's CDR3 is CASKNRGLTEAFF. The CDR3 bases are TGTGCCAGCAAAAACAGGGGCCTCACTGAAGCTTTCTTT.

The rearrangement links TRBV9 to TRBJ2-1, with 8 bases aligning to TRBD1. CDR3 length equals 15 residues. Germline V gene data show CDR1 as SGDLS and CDR2 as YYNGEE. The V and J ends lost 6 bases and 2 bases, in that order; junction bases with no gene match: 7. CDR3 amino acids: CASTHGDRPYNEQFF. The CDR3 DNA sequence: TGTGCCAGCACCCACGGGGACAGGCCCTACAATGAGCAGTTCTTC.

This chain uses TRBV28 with TRBJ1-5; D ambiguous. V was pared by 2 bases and J by 1 base, with 9 bases between. The germline CDR1 and CDR2 sequences are MDHEN and SYDVKM. The CDR3 loop spans 15 amino acids. The CDR3 bases are TGTGCCAGCAGTTTAATTGGGCTGAGCAATCAGCCCCAGCATTTT. Its translation: CASSLIGLSNQPQHF.

The chain is built from TRBV6-5 and TRBJ1-2; possibly TRBD1 for D (5 bases). V gave up 2 bases and J gave up 7 bases, with 5 bases separating them. CDR1 and CDR2 (germline): MNHEY, SVGAGI. The CDR3 has 11 amino acids. CDR3 loop: CASSYQGGYTF. The DNA for the CDR3 is TGTGCCAGCAGTTACCAGGGTGGCTACACCTTC.

This clone was seen a handful of times. The V and J genes are TRBV1 and TRBJ1-1; TRBD1 reflects the table's D call only, with no check against the DNA. TRBV1 is a pseudogene segment. This CDR3 comprises 16 residues. The CDR3 is CTSSQDWAGVNTEAFF. Written as DNA, the CDR3 is TGCACCAGCAGCCAAGATTGGGCAGGGGTGAACACTGAAGCTTTCTTT.

In this sample, this clone turned up many times. Other DNA sequences within the sample encode an identical CDR3. This chain links TRBV6-5 with TRBJ1-3; D possibly corresponds to TRBD1 (5 bases). V was trimmed by 6 bases and J by 0 bases, leaving 9 bases between them. Germline V gene lookup returns CDR1 MNHEY and CDR2 SVGAGI. The CDR3 has 14 residues. The CDR3 nucleotides are TGTGCCAGCAGGGGACTCTCCTCTGGAAACACCATATATTTT. This translates into CASRGLSSGNTIYF.

The CDR3 loop reads CASSLSRVGQGTQPQHF. For the CDR3, the DNA is TGTGCCAGCAGCTTATCTCGGGTTGGGCAGGGAACTCAGCCCCAGCATTTT. The chain is built from TRBV7-8 and TRBJ1-5, with D possibly TRBD1 on 5 matching bases. The CDR3 is 17 residues long. V was pared by 2 bases and J by 6 bases, with 20 bases between. Germline values: CDR1 SGHVS, CDR2 FQNEAQ.

On this clone itself: One junction end does not reproduce the germline sequence, and a read error may be involved. The chain recombines TRBV4-1 with TRBJ1-6; D gene unclear. Germline CDR1 reads MGHRA; CDR2 reads YSYEKL. The CDR3 sequence is 17 residues long. The CDR3 sequence: CASSQEPSALYNSPPHF. CDR3 in DNA: TGCGCCAGCAGCCAAGAGCCCAGCGCCTTATATAATTCACCCCCCCACTTT.

V and J are TRBV27 and TRBJ2-3; a weak D match, TRBD1 (5 bases). Trimming pared 4 bases from V and 5 bases from J, leaving 7 bases between. Germline CDR1 reads MNHEY; CDR2 reads SMNVEV (reference sequence). The CDR3 loop spans 12 amino acids. CDR3 sequence reads: CASSSREDTQYF. CDR3 in DNA: TGTGCCAGCAGTTCCAGGGAAGATACGCAGTATTTT.

V usage is TRBV5-6 and J usage is TRBJ2-7; D is ambiguous. Germline V CDR1 and CDR2: SGHDT, YYEEEE. The ends were cut back, 2 bases at V and 8 bases at J, with 14 bases in the middle. This CDR3 has 13 residues. The CDR3 loop is CASSFPYNSKQYF. In nucleotides, the CDR3 is TGTGCCAGCAGCTTCCCATACAACAGTAAGCAGTACTTC.

The J gene is TRBJ2-5, the V gene TRBV5-4; 11 bases agree with TRBD2. Germline loops: CDR1 SGHNT, CDR2 YYREEE (reference sequence). This CDR3 is 16 amino acids long. The V segment lost 0 bases and the J segment 5 bases; nucleotides outside the gene matches: 6. The CDR3 sequence: CASSLGSGGAGETQYF. In DNA form, the CDR3 reads TGTGCCAGCAGCTTGGGTAGCGGGGGGGCTGGGGAGACCCAGTACTTC.

The chain combines TRBV28 with TRBJ1-5; a possible D gene is TRBD1 (6 bases). Germline CDR1 is MDHEN and CDR2 is SYDVKM. This CDR3 is 12 amino acids long. The V and J ends lost 8 bases and 6 bases respectively, with 11 bases between them. CDR3 DNA: TGTGCCAGCGGGGGGGCTGGTCAGCCCCAGCATTTT. It is translated as CASGGAGQPQHF.

This chain joins TRBV4-1 and TRBJ1-6; D not resolved. The CDR3 consists of 17 residues. Germline-derived CDR1 and CDR2 are MGHRA and YSYEKL. V lost 0 bases, J lost 0 bases, and 9 bases lay in between. CDR3 bases: TGCGCCAGCAGCCAAGATCCAAAGAGCTCCTATAATTCACCCCTCCACTTT. Translating it yields CASSQDPKSSYNSPLHF.

The chain has TRBV10-2 and TRBJ2-7; 7 bases agree with TRBD1. Germline loops: CDR1 WSHSY, CDR2 SAAADI. The CDR3 length is 9 residues. CDR3 coding DNA: TGCGCCAGCACCCGGGACAGCCACGTC. It encodes CASTRDSHV.

This clone showed up just a few times. The chain uses TRBV7-9 and TRBJ1-2, with D unresolved. V lost 4 bases and J lost 3, with 9 bases in between. Germline V gene sequence: CDR1 SEHNR, CDR2 FQNEAQ (reference sequence). CDR3 length: 13 residues. The CDR3 nucleotides read TGTGCCAGCAGCTCACGCGTGTACTATGGCTACACCTTC. It specifies CASSSRVYYGYTF.

The chain has TRBV29-1 and TRBJ1-1; TRBD1 matches at 8 bases. J was trimmed by 3 bases and V by 4 bases; bases with no gene match: 1. The CDR3 consists of 12 residues. Germline CDR1 and CDR2: SQVTM and ANQGSEA. CDR3 sequence (DNA): TGCAGCGTTGGGACAGGGTACACTGAAGCTTTCTTT. Translation gives CSVGTGYTEAFF.

V gene TRBV7-9 combines with J gene TRBJ2-7; TRBD2 might be the D (6 bases). The CDR3 contains 14 residues. The ends were cut back, 2 bases at V and 6 bases at J, with 14 bases in the middle. Germline CDR1 is SEHNR and CDR2 is FQNEAQ (reference sequence). CDR3 amino acids: CASSLQGGWGEQYF. Here the CDR3 DNA reads TGTGCCAGCAGCTTACAGGGAGGTTGGGGCGAGCAGTACTTC.

The DNA for the CDR3 is TGTGCCAGCAGTTACCCCAGAGGAGTCGGCACCTTC. Its protein is CASSYPRGVGTF. The chain joins TRBV6-5 to TRBJ1-2; D is unclear. The CDR3 runs to 12 residues. Looked up from germline, CDR1 is MNHEY and CDR2 is SVGAGI. V was clipped by 2 bases and J by 13 bases, with 14 bases between them.

The V and J genes are TRBV7-2 and TRBJ1-6; D gene unclear. The CDR3 is made up of 19 amino acids. Trimming took off 3 bases at V and 0 bases at J, with 18 bases between the two ends. In germline, CDR1 is SGHTA, CDR2 FQGNSA. The CDR3 here is CASSLSLERVGSYNSPLHF. The CDR3 region has the DNA TGTGCCAGCAGCTTGTCTCTAGAGAGGGTGGGCTCCTATAATTCACCCCTCCACTTT.

CDR3 coding DNA: TGCGCCAGCAGCTTGCTACGACAGGGGGGCACAGATACGCAGTATTTT. It specifies CASSLLRQGGTDTQYF. This rearrangement joins TRBV5-1 to TRBJ2-3; 9 positions agree with TRBD1. Trimming cost V 1 base and J 1 base; bases outside gene matches: 4. The CDR3 consists of 16 residues. In germline, CDR1 is SGHRS, CDR2 YFSETQ.

The V and J genes are TRBV2 and TRBJ1-4; 7 bases line up with TRBD1. Trimming removed 3 bases from V and 5 bases from J; junction bases left unmatched: 3. CDR1 is SNHLY, CDR2 FYNNEI, per germline. The CDR3 has 14 amino acids. The CDR3 protein is CASSEGQRNEKLFF. The CDR3 region has the DNA TGTGCCAGCAGTGAGGGACAGAGGAATGAAAAACTGTTTTTT. The complete variable domain, with remaining parts taken from reference TRBV2 and TRBJ1-4, reads EPEVTQTPSHQVTQMGQEVILRCVPISNHLYFYWYRQILGQKVEFLVSFYNNEISEKSEIFDDQFSVERPDGSNFTLKIRSTKLEDSAMYFCASSEGQRNEKLFFGSGTQLSVL.

The V gene is TRBV18, the J gene TRBJ2-5; 8 bases map to TRBD2. CDR3 length equals 13 residues. Trimming at V came to 2 bases and at J to 4 bases, leaving 0 bases not matched to a gene. The germline V gene has CDR1 KGHSH and CDR2 LQKENI. CDR3 protein: CASSPGLAETQYF. The DNA of the CDR3 is TGTGCCAGCTCACCAGGACTAGCAGAGACCCAGTACTTC.

This chain links TRBV30 with TRBJ2-7; TRBD1 matches at 8 bases. V trimming: 2 bases; J trimming: 6 bases; junction bases outside the gene matches: 12. Germline V gives CDR1 GTSNPN, CDR2 SVGIG (reference sequence). The CDR3 extends over 15 amino acids. The CDR3 sequence is CAWSHPGQGFSEQYF. The CDR3 DNA sequence: TGTGCCTGGAGTCACCCCGGACAGGGTTTCAGCGAGCAGTACTTC.

This sequence joins TRBV6-5 and TRBJ2-7, with D tentatively TRBD1 (5 bases). The CDR3 is 13 residues long. The V and J ends lost 4 bases and 2 bases respectively, with 9 bases between them. Germline values: CDR1 MNHEY, CDR2 SVGAGI. CDR3: CASSFDRAYEQYF. In DNA, the CDR3 is TGTGCCAGCAGTTTCGACAGAGCCTACGAGCAGTACTTC.

V is TRBV6-5 and J is TRBJ2-3; the D gene is possibly TRBD1 (6 bases). Trimming removed 0 bases from V and 8 bases from J, with 12 bases in between. Germline V gene sequence: CDR1 MNHEY, CDR2 SVGAGI. This CDR3 is 14 amino acids long. The CDR3 coding sequence is TGTGCCAGCAGTTACTCACTCCGAGGGGGTACGCAGTATTTT. This gives the protein CASSYSLRGGTQYF.

This sequence joins TRBV2 and TRBJ2-7, with D uncertain. The CDR3 consists of 15 residues. Germline V gives CDR1 SNHLY, CDR2 FYNNEI. The ends were cut back, 7 bases at V and 2 bases at J, with 18 bases in the middle. CDR3 nucleotide sequence: TGTGCCAGCAATCAGAAGAGCGCAGCCACCTACGAGCAGTACTTC. Amino acids: CASNQKSAATYEQYF.

DNA of the CDR3: TGCGCCAGCAGCTTTTCGGGCGGGGGGGAGGTCATGGAGCAGTTCTTC. Translated: CASSFSGGGEVMEQFF. The genes are TRBV5-1 and TRBJ2-1; TRBD2 aligns across 9 bases. Germline CDR1 reads SGHRS; CDR2 reads YFSETQ. This CDR3 has 16 residues. Trimming at V came to 2 bases and at J to 10 bases, leaving 13 bases not matched to a gene.